The 19 T cell receptor beta chains in this list originate from one sample, sequenced in a study of response to subunit inactivated influenza vaccine. TCRdb re-called the RT-PCR reads through MiXCR, storing one row per CDR3 protein. The sample has more than 400,000 distinct CDR3 sequences, 9.5% to 12% seen once; the top ten hold more than 10%. Sample: PBMCs from blood, taken more than 35 days after vaccination. The receptors were sampled from a man aged 45-65 years who received an inactivated influenza vaccine.

This clonotype was picked up a small number of times. V and J are TRBV5-6 and TRBJ2-1, with D possibly being TRBD2 (5 bases). Per germline, CDR1 SGHDT and CDR2 YYEEEE. CDR3 length: 12 amino acids. The V end lost 4 bases, the J end lost 7 bases, and 9 bases lay between the germline ends. The CDR3 bases are TGTGCCAGCAGCACGGACTTTAATGAGCAGTTCTTC. This encodes CASSTDFNEQFF.

This clonotype was found many times. The V and J genes are TRBV20-1 and TRBJ2-7, with D hard to call. The V gene lost 2 bases and the J gene lost 3 bases, with 11 bases spanning the gap. Germline V gene data show CDR1 as DFQATT and CDR2 as SNEGSKA (reference sequence). This CDR3 has 13 residues. The CDR3 reads CSARSFQDYEQYF. CDR3 nucleotide sequence: TGCAGTGCTAGAAGCTTCCAGGACTACGAGCAGTACTTC.

This clonotype was picked up many times. The J gene is TRBJ2-7, the V gene TRBV20-1, with 9 bases lining up with TRBD2. With V trimmed by 7 bases and J by 4 bases, 14 bases remained unmatched. In germline, CDR1 is DFQATT, CDR2 SNEGSKA (reference sequence). This CDR3 region has 15 residues. CDR3 bases: TGCAGTGTTACCGAGCAGCGGGGGGTCAGATACGAGCAGTACTTC. Residues: CSVTEQRGVRYEQYF.

Only a few counts were recorded for this clonotype. V and J are TRBV10-3 and TRBJ2-6; D remains ambiguous. Germline CDR1 ENHRY, CDR2 SYGVKD. V lost 6 bases and J lost 1, with 10 bases in between. The CDR3 contains 15 residues. The CDR3 loop reads CAIRGAKSGANVLTF. CDR3 in DNA: TGTGCCATCAGAGGAGCTAAATCTGGGGCCAACGTCCTGACTTTC.

In this sample, this clonotype turned up once. This may arise from a read error, as a much more abundant clone is one base away. The CDR3 end shows no conserved phenylalanine or tryptophan, and so a read error is likely. The J gene is TRBJ2-1, the V gene TRBV12-3 or TRBV12-4; D is perhaps TRBD2 (5 bases). This CDR3 region has 15 residues. Trimming stripped 3 bases from V and 0 bases from J, with 9 bases between. The CDR3 here is CASSLGAGSYNEQFI. DNA of the CDR3: TGTGCCAGCAGTTTGGGAGCTGGCTCCTACAATGAGCAGTTCATC.

The V call is TRBV4-1, the J call TRBJ2-5; 10 bases are a match to TRBD1. The CDR3 length is 15 residues. Germline V lookup: CDR1 MGHRA, CDR2 YSYEKL. The V and J ends lost 6 bases and 5 bases, in that order; junction bases with no gene match: 9. The CDR3 sequence is CASRPGQGKRETQYF. The DNA for the CDR3 is TGCGCCAGCAGACCGGGACAGGGGAAAAGGGAGACCCAGTACTTC.

J is TRBJ2-1 and V is TRBV5-1, with a weak D call TRBD1 (6 bases). The CDR3 runs 14 residues. CDR1 is SGHRS and CDR2 is YFSETQ in the germline V gene. V gave up 7 bases and J gave up 0 bases, with 11 bases separating them. The CDR3 here is CASGRTDSYNEQFF. CDR3 coding DNA: TGCGCCAGCGGAAGGACAGACTCCTACAATGAGCAGTTCTTC.

The chain recombines TRBV12-3 or TRBV12-4 with TRBJ1-3; D is unclear. The CDR3 runs to 17 residues. With 1 base removed from V and 0 bases from J, the gap between germline ends came to 13 bases. The CDR3 nucleotides are TGTGCCAGCAGTTTAGATTCACTCTCTCTCTCTGGAAACACCATATATTTT. Residues: CASSLDSLSLSGNTIYF.

The table lists this clonotype with a few counts. The V call is TRBV12-3 or TRBV12-4, the J call TRBJ2-7, with D possibly TRBD2 on 5 matching bases. The CDR3 length is 14 residues. Trimming removed 6 bases at V and 2 bases at J, with 14 bases between. The CDR3 loop reads CASRPPGNPYEQYF. The CDR3 nucleotides are TGTGCCAGCAGGCCCCCGGGAAACCCCTACGAGCAGTACTTC.

The J gene is TRBJ1-1, the V gene TRBV10-3; D remains unclear. Trimming left V 2 bases short and J 0 bases short, with 7 bases between. Germline CDR1 reads ENHRY; CDR2 reads SYGVKD. The CDR3 sequence is 14 residues long. The CDR3 spells CAISEKVLNTEAFF. As DNA, the CDR3 is TGTGCCATCAGTGAGAAGGTGCTGAACACTGAAGCTTTCTTT.

This clonotype has more than one count but fewer than ten. V and J are TRBV6-6 and TRBJ1-1; TRBD1 matches at 7 bases. Germline values: CDR1 MNHNY, CDR2 SVGAGI (reference sequence). The CDR3 loop spans 13 amino acids. Trimming cost V 6 bases and J 0 bases; bases outside gene matches: 1. The CDR3: CASSGTVNTEAFF. The CDR3 DNA follows: TGTGCCAGCAGCGGGACAGTGAACACTGAAGCTTTCTTT.

The rearrangement uses TRBV5-4 and TRBJ2-6, with D possibly being TRBD2 (7 bases). V gave up 0 bases and J gave up 0 bases, with 13 bases separating them. Germline CDR1 is SGHNT and CDR2 is YYREEE (reference sequence). This CDR3 is built from 18 residues. The CDR3 bases are TGTGCCAGCAGCTTGGGTCGGGGGGCCGACTCTGGGGCCAACGTCCTGACTTTC. It encodes CASSLGRGADSGANVLTF.

The chain recombines TRBV5-4 with TRBJ2-2; TRBD1 aligns across 9 bases. The V gene's germline CDR1 is SGHNT and CDR2 YYREEE (reference sequence). The ends lost 2 bases at V and 0 bases at J; junction bases unmatched: 2. The CDR3 is made up of 16 amino acids. The DNA for the CDR3 is TGTGCCAGCAGCTTAAGGACAGGGGCGAACACCGGGGAGCTGTTTTTT. It is translated as CASSLRTGANTGELFF.

This rearrangement joins TRBV18 to TRBJ2-5; 14 bases line up with TRBD2. CDR1 KGHSH and CDR2 LQKENI come from the germline V gene. The trim removed 3 bases at V and 2 bases at J, leaving 5 bases unmatched. This CDR3 has 17 amino acids. CDR3 in amino acids: CASSPRRLAGGQETQYF. CDR3 coding DNA: TGTGCCAGCTCACCCCGACGACTAGCGGGGGGGCAAGAGACCCAGTACTTC.

The chain couples TRBV20-1 to TRBJ2-4; D uncertain. The CDR3 contains 13 residues. Looked up from germline, CDR1 is DFQATT and CDR2 is SNEGSKA (reference sequence). V lost 4 bases to trimming and J lost 9 bases, with 16 bases between them. The CDR3 protein is CSATTHPAGIQYF. The CDR3 nucleotides are TGCAGTGCTACGACCCATCCGGCTGGCATTCAGTACTTC.

V gene TRBV5-1 combines with J gene TRBJ2-3; D call uncertain. The V end was cut by 4 bases, the J end by 0 bases, with 12 bases between. The CDR3 length is 15 residues. Germline-derived CDR1 and CDR2 are SGHRS and YFSETQ. CDR3 sequence reads: CASSPAVASTDTQYF. CDR3 in DNA: TGCGCCAGCAGCCCGGCTGTGGCTAGCACAGATACGCAGTATTTT.

This clonotype was observed at least ten times. The V call is TRBV6-1, the J call TRBJ1-6, with D possibly matching TRBD1 (5 bases). Per germline, CDR1 MNHNS and CDR2 SASEGT. Trimming removed 6 bases from V and 6 bases from J, with 12 bases in between. The CDR3 loop spans 14 amino acids. The CDR3 sequence: CASRVGRINSPLHF. The CDR3 DNA is TGTGCCAGCAGGGTGGGACGGATTAATTCACCCCTCCACTTT.

The chain recombines TRBV18 with TRBJ2-1; TRBD1 matches 9 bases. Trimming removed 3 bases from V and 2 bases from J; junction bases left unmatched: 5. From germline, CDR1 is KGHSH and CDR2 LQKENI. The CDR3 extends over 16 amino acids. The DNA for the CDR3 is TGTGCCAGCTCACCTGGGACAGGGCTCACCTACAATGAGCAGTTCTTC. Its translation: CASSPGTGLTYNEQFF.

The CDR3 sequence: CASSLPGQGTAYEQYF. Written as DNA, the CDR3 is TGTGCCAGCAGTCTCCCGGGACAGGGAACCGCCTACGAGCAGTACTTC. V gene TRBV28 combines with J gene TRBJ2-7, with 9 bases matching TRBD1. V lost 5 bases and J lost 2; bases outside the gene matches: 10. The CDR3 is made up of 16 amino acids. CDR1 and CDR2 from the germline V gene are MDHEN and SYDVKM.